Given below is one TCR beta chain in context. This specimen belongs to a study of blood T cell repertoires in COVID-19. On the study more broadly: T cells, B-cell-depleted T cells, or PBMCs supplied cDNA or gDNA.

This study enrolled people aged about 18 to 100 from about two dozen US geographic areas. Participants' own reports of clinical history determined their cohort assignment. This CDR3 has 16 amino acids. The J segment lost 2 bases and the V segment lost 3 bases, leaving 6 bases of the junction unmatched. The germline V gene encodes CDR1 MNHEY and CDR2 SMNVEV (reference sequence). In the authors' workflow: Reference gene primer amplification in the assay estimated nucleated cell counts. Clones were sequenced by immunoSEQ multiplex PCR, and TCRdb holds only the in-frame ones, with some missing. V and J calls and clone size are as listed in that table; D and trimming were resolved from the DNA. The data contain a few hundred thousand clones, 90% of them singletons.

The source is a young woman with acute COVID-19. The rearrangement joins TRBV27 to TRBJ2-2, with TRBD2 matching 7 bases. The sequenced sample consisted of PBMCs or T cells enriched from blood (not recorded which). The CDR3 DNA reads TGTGCCAGCAGTTTTTACGGGACTACAAACACCGGGGAGCTGTTTTTT. Protein: CASSFYGTTNTGELFF.